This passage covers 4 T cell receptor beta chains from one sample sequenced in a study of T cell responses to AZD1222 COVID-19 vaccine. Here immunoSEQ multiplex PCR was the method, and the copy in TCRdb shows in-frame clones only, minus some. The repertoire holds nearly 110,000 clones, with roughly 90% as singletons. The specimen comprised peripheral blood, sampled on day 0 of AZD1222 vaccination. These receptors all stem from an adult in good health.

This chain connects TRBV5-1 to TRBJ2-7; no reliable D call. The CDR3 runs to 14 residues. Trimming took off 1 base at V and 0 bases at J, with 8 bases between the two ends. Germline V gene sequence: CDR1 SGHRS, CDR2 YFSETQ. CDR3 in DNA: TGCGCCAGCAGCTTGAGTGGGAACTCCTACGAGCAGTACTTC. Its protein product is CASSLSGNSYEQYF.

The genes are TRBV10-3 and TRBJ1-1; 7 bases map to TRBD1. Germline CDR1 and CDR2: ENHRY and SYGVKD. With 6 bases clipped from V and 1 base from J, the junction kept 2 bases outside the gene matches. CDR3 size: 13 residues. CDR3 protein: CAISRGGNTEAFF. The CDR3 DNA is TGTGCCATCAGCAGGGGGGGGAACACTGAAGCTTTCTTT.

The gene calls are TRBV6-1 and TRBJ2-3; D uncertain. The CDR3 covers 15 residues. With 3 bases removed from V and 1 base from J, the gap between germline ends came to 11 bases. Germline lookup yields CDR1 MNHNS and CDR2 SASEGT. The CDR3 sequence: CASSDFNRGTDTQYF. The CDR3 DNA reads TGTGCCAGCAGTGATTTTAACCGGGGCACAGATACGCAGTATTTT.

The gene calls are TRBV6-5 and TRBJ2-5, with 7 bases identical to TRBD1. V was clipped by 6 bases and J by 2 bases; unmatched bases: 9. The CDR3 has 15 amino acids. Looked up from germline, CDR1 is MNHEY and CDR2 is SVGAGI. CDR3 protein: CASSQSTGKQETQYF. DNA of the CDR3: TGTGCCAGCAGCCAATCGACAGGGAAACAAGAGACCCAGTACTTC.